The 9 T cell receptor beta chains given below trace back to one sample, sequenced in a study of blood T cell repertoires in COVID-19. Only in-frame clones appear in the TCRdb table, and some are missing; sequencing was by immunoSEQ multiplex PCR. The sample has approximately 210,000 clones; 82% are singletons. Sequencing input: PBMCs or T cells enriched from blood (not recorded which). Every receptor here comes from a woman in her sixties or seventies who had recovered from COVID-19.

The chain employs TRBV7-9 and TRBJ2-7; possibly TRBD2 for D (5 bases). There are 12 residues in the CDR3. V was trimmed by 7 bases and J by 4 bases, leaving 11 bases between them. CDR1 and CDR2 (germline): SEHNR, FQNEAQ (reference sequence). CDR3 sequence: CASKGESYEQYF. In DNA form, the CDR3 reads TGTGCCAGCAAGGGAGAAAGTTACGAGCAGTACTTC.

There are a few counts of this clone. V gene TRBV3-1 (or the pseudogene TRBV3-2) combines with J gene TRBJ1-1; perhaps TRBD1 as D (6 bases). Germline CDR1 and CDR2: LGHDT and YNNKEL (reference sequence). CDR3 size: 15 residues. V dropped 0 bases and J dropped 3 bases, with 11 bases sitting between them. DNA of the CDR3: TGTGCCAGCAGCCAAGATTCAGGGGTGGACACTGAAGCTTTCTTT. As protein: CASSQDSGVDTEAFF.

The gene calls are TRBV5-4 and TRBJ2-5, with 7 bases lining up with TRBD1. Losses at the gene ends were 5 bases for V and 2 bases for J; bases not matched to a gene: 6. Germline CDR1 SGHNT, CDR2 YYREEE (reference sequence). The CDR3 runs 14 residues. This CDR3 is CASRHGTEQETQYF. As DNA, the CDR3 is TGTGCCAGCAGGCACGGGACAGAGCAAGAGACCCAGTACTTC.

The gene calls are TRBV11-3 and TRBJ2-3, with a tentative D call TRBD1 (5 bases). The germline gives CDR1 SGHNT, CDR2 YENEEA. Trimming left V 2 bases short and J 2 bases short, with 8 bases between. CDR3 length equals 14 residues. The CDR3 protein is CASSLFGATDTQYF. The CDR3 nucleotides are TGTGCCAGCAGCTTATTTGGGGCCACAGATACGCAGTATTTT.

This chain uses TRBV29-1 with TRBJ2-3; TRBD2 matches 9 bases. Losses at the gene ends were 6 bases for V and 0 bases for J; bases not matched to a gene: 16. This CDR3 region has 18 residues. Germline V gene sequence: CDR1 SQVTM, CDR2 ANQGSEA. The CDR3 spells CSVRGGAPRDFSTDTQYF. In nucleotides, the CDR3 is TGCAGCGTGCGGGGGGGGGCGCCAAGGGATTTTAGCACAGATACGCAGTATTTT.

The count of this clone is one. Mismatch with germline at one junction end may stem from a read error. This specimen includes other DNA sequences encoding the same CDR3. J is TRBJ1-2 and V is TRBV7-9; D call uncertain. CDR1 is SEHNR, CDR2 FQNEAQ, per germline (reference sequence). CDR3 length: 14 residues. For the CDR3, the DNA is TGTGCCAGCAGCTTGCGGGGTTCGTCCTATGGTTACACCTTC. Its protein product is CASSLRGSSYGYTF. The full variable domain, its missing parts supplied by reference TRBV7-9 and TRBJ1-2, is DTGVSQNPRHKITKRGQNVTFRCDPISEHNRLYWYRQTLGQGPEFLTYFQNEAQLEKSRLLSDRFSAERPKGSFSTLEIQRTEQGDSAMYLCASSLRGSSYGYTFGSGTRLTVV.

V and J are TRBV19 and TRBJ1-6; 7 bases agree with TRBD1. V gave up 2 bases and J gave up 9 bases; unmatched junction bases: 7. The germline V gene has CDR1 LNHDA and CDR2 SQIVND (reference sequence). The CDR3 runs to 15 residues. The CDR3 DNA is TGTGCCAGTAGTATAAATACAGGGGCCGTTTCACCCCTCCACTTT. This encodes CASSINTGAVSPLHF. Together with reference TRBV19 and TRBJ1-6, the CDR3 gives the full variable domain: DGGITQSPKYLFRKEGQNVTLSCEQNLNHDAMYWYRQDPGQGLRLIYYSQIVNDFQKGDIAEGYSVSREKKESFPLTVTSAQKNPTAFYLCASSINTGAVSPLHFGNGTRLTVT.

The chain links TRBV10-1 to TRBJ1-1, with 8 bases identical to TRBD1. Germline-derived CDR1 and CDR2 are WNHNN and SYGVQD (reference sequence). The J segment lost 5 bases and the V segment lost 0 bases, leaving 5 bases of the junction unmatched. The CDR3 runs 15 residues. This CDR3 is CASSESQGARTEAFF. For the CDR3, the DNA is TGCGCCAGCAGTGAGTCGCAGGGGGCGAGGACTGAAGCTTTCTTT.

The J gene is TRBJ1-2, the V gene TRBV5-1; D is perhaps TRBD1 (5 bases). CDR1 SGHRS and CDR2 YFSETQ come from the germline V gene. The CDR3 totals 14 residues. V was cut by 0 bases and J by 4 bases, with 10 bases left in between. As DNA, the CDR3 is TGCGCCAGCAGCTTGGGACAGAACCTCTATGGCTACACCTTC. Its protein product is CASSLGQNLYGYTF.